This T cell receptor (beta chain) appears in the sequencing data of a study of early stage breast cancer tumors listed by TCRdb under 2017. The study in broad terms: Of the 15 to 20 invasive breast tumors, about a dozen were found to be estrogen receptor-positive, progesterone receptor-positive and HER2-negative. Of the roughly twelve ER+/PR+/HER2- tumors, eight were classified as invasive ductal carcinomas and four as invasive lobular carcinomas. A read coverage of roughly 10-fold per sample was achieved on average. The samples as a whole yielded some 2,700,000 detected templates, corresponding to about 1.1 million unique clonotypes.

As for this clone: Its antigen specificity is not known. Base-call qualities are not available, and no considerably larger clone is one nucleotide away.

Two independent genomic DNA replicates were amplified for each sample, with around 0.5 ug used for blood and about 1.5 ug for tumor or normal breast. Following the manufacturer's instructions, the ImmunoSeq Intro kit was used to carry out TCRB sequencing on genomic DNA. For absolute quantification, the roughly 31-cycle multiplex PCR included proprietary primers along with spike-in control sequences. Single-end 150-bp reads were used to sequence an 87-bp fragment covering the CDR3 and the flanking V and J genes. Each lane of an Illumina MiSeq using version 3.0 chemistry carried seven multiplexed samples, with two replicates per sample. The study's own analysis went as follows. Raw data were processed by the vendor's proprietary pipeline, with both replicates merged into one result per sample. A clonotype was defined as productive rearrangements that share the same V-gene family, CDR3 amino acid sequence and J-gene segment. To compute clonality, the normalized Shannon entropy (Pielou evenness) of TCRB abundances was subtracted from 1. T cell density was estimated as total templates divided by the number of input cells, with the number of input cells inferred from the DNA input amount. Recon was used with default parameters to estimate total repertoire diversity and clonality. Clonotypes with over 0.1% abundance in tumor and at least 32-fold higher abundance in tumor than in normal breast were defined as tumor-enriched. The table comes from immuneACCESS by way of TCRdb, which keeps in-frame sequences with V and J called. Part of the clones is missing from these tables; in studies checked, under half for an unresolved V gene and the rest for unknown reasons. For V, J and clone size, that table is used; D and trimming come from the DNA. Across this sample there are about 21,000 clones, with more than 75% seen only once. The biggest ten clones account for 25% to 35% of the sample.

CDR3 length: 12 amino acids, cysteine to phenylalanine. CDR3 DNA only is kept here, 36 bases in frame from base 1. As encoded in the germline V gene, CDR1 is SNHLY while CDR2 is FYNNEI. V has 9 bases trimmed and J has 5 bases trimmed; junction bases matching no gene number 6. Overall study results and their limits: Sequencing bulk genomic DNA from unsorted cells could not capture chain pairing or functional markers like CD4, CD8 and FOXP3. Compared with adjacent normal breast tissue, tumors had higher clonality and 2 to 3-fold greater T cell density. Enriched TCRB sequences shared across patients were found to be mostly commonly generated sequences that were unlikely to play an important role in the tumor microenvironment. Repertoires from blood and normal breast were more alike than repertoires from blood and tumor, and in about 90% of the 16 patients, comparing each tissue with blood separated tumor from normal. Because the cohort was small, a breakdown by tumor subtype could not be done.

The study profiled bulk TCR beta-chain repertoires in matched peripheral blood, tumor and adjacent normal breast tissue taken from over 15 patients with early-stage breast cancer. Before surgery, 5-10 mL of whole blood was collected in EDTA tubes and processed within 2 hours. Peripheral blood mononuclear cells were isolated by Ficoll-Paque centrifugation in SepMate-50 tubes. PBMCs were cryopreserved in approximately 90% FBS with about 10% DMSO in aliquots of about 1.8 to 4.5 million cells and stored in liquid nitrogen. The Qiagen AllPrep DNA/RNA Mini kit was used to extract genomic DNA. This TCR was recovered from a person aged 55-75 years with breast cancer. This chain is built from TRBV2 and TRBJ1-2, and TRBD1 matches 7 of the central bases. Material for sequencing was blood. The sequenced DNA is TGTGCCAGTTCCTCGGGACAGTATGGCTACACCTTC. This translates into CASSSGQYGYTF. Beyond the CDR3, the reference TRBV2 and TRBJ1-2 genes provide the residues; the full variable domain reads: EPEVTQTPSHQVTQMGQEVILRCVPISNHLYFYWYRQILGQKVEFLVSFYNNEISEKSEIFDDQFSVERPDGSNFTLKIRSTKLEDSAMYFCASSSGQYGYTFGSGTRLTVV.